The rows below give T cell receptor beta chains drawn from one sample of a study of graft-versus-host responses after intestinal transplantation. TCRdb's copy holds only in-frame clones and misses some; the assay was immunoSEQ multiplex PCR. This table has roughly 97,000 clones, less than 90% appearing once. These receptors' targets are unknown. The sample here was unstimulated CD4+ T cells sorted from spleen or lymph node cells, taken before intestinal transplant. The receptor source for this set is a human donor who received an intestinal transplant. CDR3s include the opening cysteine and the closing phenylalanine or tryptophan. A D gene is named only where the DNA matches it firmly. Clone sizes are given selectively: once, few, many, or a class where the clone is expanded.

abundance: NA
v_gene: TRBV5-4
j_gene: TRBJ2-1
d_gene: TRBD2
CDR3aa: CASSPRSSGGVNEQFF
CDR3nt: TGTGCCAGCAGCCCGAGGTCTAGCGGGGGGGTTAATGAGCAGTTCTTC

abundance: NA
v_gene: TRBV7-2
j_gene: TRBJ2-7
d_gene: TRBD1
CDR3aa: CASSLGDRALREQYF
CDR3nt: TGTGCCAGCAGCTTAGGGGACAGGGCCCTTAGGGAGCAGTACTTC

abundance: few
v_gene: TRBV15
j_gene: TRBJ2-3
d_gene: NA
CDR3aa: CATSRDQGSDTQYF
CDR3nt: TGTGCCACCAGCAGAGATCAGGGGTCAGATACGCAGTATTTT

abundance: once
v_gene: TRBV6-5
j_gene: TRBJ2-2
d_gene: NA
CDR3aa: CASSYVVVGGELFF
CDR3nt: TGTGCCAGCAGTTATGTGGTGGTCGGCGGGGAGCTGTTTTTT

abundance: NA
v_gene: TRBV29-1
j_gene: TRBJ2-1
d_gene: TRBD2
CDR3aa: CSVVGSGRSFEQFF
CDR3nt: TGCAGCGTTGTCGGTAGCGGGAGGAGTTTTGAGCAGTTCTTC

abundance: NA
v_gene: TRBV7-3
j_gene: TRBJ2-1
d_gene: NA
CDR3aa: CASSLADDNEQFF
CDR3nt: TGTGCCAGCAGCTTAGCGGATGACAATGAGCAGTTCTTC

abundance: NA
v_gene: TRBV5-4
j_gene: TRBJ2-6
d_gene: NA
CDR3aa: CASSSKSGANVLTF
CDR3nt: TGTGCCAGCAGCTCCAAGTCCGGGGCCAACGTCCTGACTTTC

abundance: NA
v_gene: TRBV7-9
j_gene: TRBJ2-1
d_gene: NA
CDR3aa: CASSFPVSRHEQFF
CDR3nt: TGTGCCAGCAGCTTCCCGGTTAGCCGGCATGAGCAGTTCTTC

abundance: NA
v_gene: TRBV7-3
j_gene: TRBJ2-2
d_gene: TRBD2
CDR3aa: CASSPTGTSEWNTGELFF
CDR3nt: TGTGCCAGCAGCCCGACCGGGACTAGCGAATGGAACACCGGGGAGCTGTTTTTT

abundance: NA
v_gene: TRBV9
j_gene: TRBJ2-3
d_gene: TRBD2
CDR3aa: CASSVDGRDYTDTQYF
CDR3nt: TGTGCCAGCAGCGTAGACGGCCGGGACTATACAGATACGCAGTATTTT

abundance: NA
v_gene: TRBV11-2
j_gene: TRBJ2-5
d_gene: NA
CDR3aa: CASSLALDKETQYF
CDR3nt: TGTGCCAGCAGCTTAGCACTGGACAAGGAGACCCAGTACTTC

abundance: NA
v_gene: TRBV10-2
j_gene: TRBJ1-6
d_gene: NA
CDR3aa: CASSESTRLRSPLHF
CDR3nt: TGCGCCAGCAGTGAGTCAACTCGTTTGAGATCACCCCTCCACTTT

abundance: NA
v_gene: TRBV11-3
j_gene: TRBJ2-2
d_gene: NA
CDR3aa: CASSKAGFANRGELFF
CDR3nt: TGTGCCAGCAGCAAGGCGGGGTTTGCCAACCGCGGGGAGCTGTTTTTT

abundance: NA
v_gene: TRBV10-1
j_gene: TRBJ1-2
d_gene: NA
CDR3aa: CASSQGLNYGYTF
CDR3nt: TGCGCCAGCAGTCAGGGACTTAACTATGGCTACACCTTC

abundance: few
v_gene: TRBV6-1
j_gene: TRBJ2-7
d_gene: TRBD1
CDR3aa: CASSTRQGGSYEQYF
CDR3nt: TGTGCCAGCAGTACCCGACAGGGGGGCTCCTACGAGCAGTACTTC

abundance: NA
v_gene: TRBV7-2
j_gene: TRBJ2-5
d_gene: NA
CDR3aa: CASSYQAVQETQYF
CDR3nt: TGTGCCAGCAGCTACCAGGCAGTACAAGAGACCCAGTACTTC

abundance: NA
v_gene: TRBV15
j_gene: TRBJ1-3
d_gene: NA
CDR3aa: CATSSGQVSGNTIYF
CDR3nt: TGTGCCACCAGCAGTGGTCAGGTCTCTGGAAACACCATATATTTT

abundance: NA
v_gene: TRBV5-1
j_gene: TRBJ2-3
d_gene: NA
CDR3aa: CASSLDLEDTQYF
CDR3nt: TGCGCCAGCAGCCTAGACTTAGAGGATACGCAGTATTTT

abundance: NA
v_gene: TRBV5-4
j_gene: TRBJ2-3
d_gene: TRBD2
CDR3aa: CASSWGGRRADTQYF
CDR3nt: TGTGCCAGCAGCTGGGGGGGGAGGAGGGCAGATACGCAGTATTTT

abundance: NA
v_gene: TRBV7-9
j_gene: TRBJ2-3
d_gene: TRBD1
CDR3aa: CASSLTGAVDTQYF
CDR3nt: TGTGCCAGCAGCTTGACAGGGGCGGTAGATACGCAGTATTTT

abundance: NA
v_gene: TRBV5-6
j_gene: TRBJ2-7
d_gene: NA
CDR3aa: CASSGGGGARSYEQYF
CDR3nt: TGTGCCAGCAGCGGGGGGGGCGGGGCCCGGTCCTACGAGCAGTACTTC

abundance: NA
v_gene: TRBV6-5
j_gene: TRBJ2-7
d_gene: NA
CDR3aa: CASSYRAWDEQYF
CDR3nt: TGTGCCAGCAGTTATCGGGCCTGGGACGAGCAGTACTTC

abundance: few
v_gene: TRBV4-1
j_gene: TRBJ2-7
d_gene: NA
CDR3aa: CASSKSRVEGGEQYF
CDR3nt: TGTGCCAGCAGCAAAAGCAGGGTCGAGGGAGGCGAGCAGTACTTC

abundance: NA
v_gene: TRBV2
j_gene: TRBJ2-1
d_gene: TRBD2
CDR3aa: CAGGLAGTSYNEQFF
CDR3nt: TGTGCCGGGGGACTAGCGGGGACCTCCTACAATGAGCAGTTCTTC

abundance: NA
v_gene: TRBV2
j_gene: TRBJ2-5
d_gene: NA
CDR3aa: CASSARQGQETQYF
CDR3nt: TGTGCCAGCAGTGCCCGGCAGGGACAAGAGACCCAGTACTTC

abundance: NA
v_gene: TRBV7-3
j_gene: TRBJ2-5
d_gene: TRBD1
CDR3aa: CASSSRGLETQYF
CDR3nt: TGTGCCAGCAGCTCCAGGGGGCTGGAGACCCAGTACTTC

abundance: NA
v_gene: TRBV29-1
j_gene: TRBJ2-6
d_gene: NA
CDR3aa: CSVRARGANVLTF
CDR3nt: TGCAGCGTAAGGGCGCGGGGGGCCAACGTCCTGACTTTC

abundance: NA
v_gene: TRBV4-1
j_gene: TRBJ2-1
d_gene: NA
CDR3aa: CASSKGTGDYNEQFF
CDR3nt: TGCGCCAGCAGCAAGGGGACCGGGGACTACAATGAGCAGTTCTTC

abundance: NA
v_gene: TRBV6-1
j_gene: TRBJ2-7
d_gene: NA
CDR3aa: CASSEEGSGRGEQYF
CDR3nt: TGTGCCAGCAGTGAAGAGGGAAGCGGAAGGGGGGAGCAGTACTTC

abundance: NA
v_gene: TRBV6-6
j_gene: TRBJ1-1
d_gene: NA
CDR3aa: CASSPLGRAGTEAFF
CDR3nt: TGTGCCAGCAGCCCCTTGGGCAGGGCGGGCACTGAAGCTTTCTTT

abundance: NA
v_gene: TRBV5-1
j_gene: TRBJ2-3
d_gene: NA
CDR3aa: CASRFERTTDTQYF
CDR3nt: TGCGCCAGCAGGTTCGAAAGGACCACAGATACGCAGTATTTT

abundance: NA
v_gene: TRBV6-5
j_gene: TRBJ2-1
d_gene: TRBD2
CDR3aa: CASKSGRAYNEQFF
CDR3nt: TGTGCCAGCAAGTCCGGGAGGGCTTACAATGAGCAGTTCTTC

abundance: NA
v_gene: TRBV6-5
j_gene: TRBJ2-7
d_gene: NA
CDR3aa: CASSVQGSEQYF
CDR3nt: TGTGCCAGCAGTGTTCAGGGGTCCGAGCAGTACTTC

abundance: once
v_gene: TRBV5-1
j_gene: TRBJ1-5
d_gene: NA
CDR3aa: CASSSELGQPQHF
CDR3nt: TGCGCCAGCAGCTCGGAATTGGGGCAGCCCCAGCATTTT

abundance: NA
v_gene: TRBV4-1
j_gene: TRBJ2-7
d_gene: TRBD1
CDR3aa: CASSQEPDRGDEQYF
CDR3nt: TGCGCCAGCAGCCAAGAGCCCGACAGGGGAGACGAGCAGTACTTC

abundance: NA
v_gene: TRBV2
j_gene: TRBJ2-7
d_gene: NA
CDR3aa: CASRDSYEQYF
CDR3nt: TGTGCCAGTCGTGATTCCTACGAGCAGTACTTC

abundance: NA
v_gene: TRBV9
j_gene: TRBJ2-3
d_gene: NA
CDR3aa: CASSPPEASWVSTDTQYF
CDR3nt: TGTGCCAGCAGCCCGCCTGAGGCCAGTTGGGTTAGCACAGATACGCAGTATTTT

abundance: NA
v_gene: TRBV10-1
j_gene: TRBJ2-1
d_gene: NA
CDR3aa: CASSESPEVSYNEQFF
CDR3nt: TGCGCCAGCAGTGAGTCGCCGGAGGTCTCCTACAATGAGCAGTTCTTC

abundance: NA
v_gene: TRBV5-4
j_gene: TRBJ2-7
d_gene: TRBD2
CDR3aa: CASSSRGRAPIYEQYF
CDR3nt: TGTGCCAGCAGCTCTCGGGGGAGGGCGCCGATCTACGAGCAGTACTTC